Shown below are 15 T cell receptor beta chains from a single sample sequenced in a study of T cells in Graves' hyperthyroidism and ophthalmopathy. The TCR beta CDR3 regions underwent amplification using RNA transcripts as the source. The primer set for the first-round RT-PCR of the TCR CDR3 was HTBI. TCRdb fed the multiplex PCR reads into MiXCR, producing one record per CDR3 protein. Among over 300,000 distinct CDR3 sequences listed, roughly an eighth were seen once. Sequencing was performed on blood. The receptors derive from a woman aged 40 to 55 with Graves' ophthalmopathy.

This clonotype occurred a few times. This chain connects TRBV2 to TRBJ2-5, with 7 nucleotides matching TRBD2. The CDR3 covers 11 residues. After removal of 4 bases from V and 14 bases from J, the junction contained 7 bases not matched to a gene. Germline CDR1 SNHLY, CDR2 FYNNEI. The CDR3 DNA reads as TGTGCCAGCAGTGTGGGGGGGGACCCTTACTTC. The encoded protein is CASSVGGDPYF.

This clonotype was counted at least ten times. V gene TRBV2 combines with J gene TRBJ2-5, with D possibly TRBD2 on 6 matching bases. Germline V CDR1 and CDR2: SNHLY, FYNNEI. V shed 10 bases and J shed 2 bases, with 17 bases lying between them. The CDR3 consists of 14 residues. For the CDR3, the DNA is TGTGCCAACCCCCCCGGGACTGGACAAGAGACCCAGTACTTC. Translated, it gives CANPPGTGQETQYF.

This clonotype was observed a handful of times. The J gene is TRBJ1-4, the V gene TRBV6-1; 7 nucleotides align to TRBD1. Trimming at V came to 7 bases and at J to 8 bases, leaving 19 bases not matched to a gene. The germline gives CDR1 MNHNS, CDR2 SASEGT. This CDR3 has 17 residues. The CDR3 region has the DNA TGTGCCAGCACTCCGAGGGTCCCCACAGGGGTAGGGGAAAAACTGTTTTTT. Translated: CASTPRVPTGVGEKLFF.

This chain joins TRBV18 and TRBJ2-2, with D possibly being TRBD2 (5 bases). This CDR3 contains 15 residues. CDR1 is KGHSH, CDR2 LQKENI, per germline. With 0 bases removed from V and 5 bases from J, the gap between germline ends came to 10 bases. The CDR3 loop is CASSPPDFLTGELFF. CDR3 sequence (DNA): TGTGCCAGCTCACCACCGGACTTCCTGACCGGGGAGCTGTTTTTT.

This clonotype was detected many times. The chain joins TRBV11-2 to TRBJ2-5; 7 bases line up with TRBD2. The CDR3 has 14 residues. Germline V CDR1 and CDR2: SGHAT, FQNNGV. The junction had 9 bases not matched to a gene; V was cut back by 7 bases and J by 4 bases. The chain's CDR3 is CASTNFRGGETQYF. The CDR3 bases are TGTGCCAGCACCAATTTTCGCGGGGGAGAGACCCAGTACTTC.

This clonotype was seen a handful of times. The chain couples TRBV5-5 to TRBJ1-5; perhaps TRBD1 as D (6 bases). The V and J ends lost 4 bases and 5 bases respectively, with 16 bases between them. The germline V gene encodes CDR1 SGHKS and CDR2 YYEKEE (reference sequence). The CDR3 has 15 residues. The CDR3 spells CASSQEQGLHQPQHF. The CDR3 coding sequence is TGTGCCAGCAGCCAAGAACAGGGACTCCATCAGCCCCAGCATTTT. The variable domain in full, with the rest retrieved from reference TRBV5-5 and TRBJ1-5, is DAGVTQSPTHLIKTRGQQVTLRCSPISGHKSVSWYQQVLGQGPQFIFQYYEKEERGRGNFPDRFSARQFPNYSSELNVNALLLGDSALYLCASSQEQGLHQPQHFGDGTRLSIL.

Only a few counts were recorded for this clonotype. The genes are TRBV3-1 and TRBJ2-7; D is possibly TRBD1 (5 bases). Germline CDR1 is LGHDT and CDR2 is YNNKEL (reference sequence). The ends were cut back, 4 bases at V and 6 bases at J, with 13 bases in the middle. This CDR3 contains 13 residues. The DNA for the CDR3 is TGTGCCAGCAGCCCAAAAGGGGTTTTCGAGCAGTACTTC. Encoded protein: CASSPKGVFEQYF.

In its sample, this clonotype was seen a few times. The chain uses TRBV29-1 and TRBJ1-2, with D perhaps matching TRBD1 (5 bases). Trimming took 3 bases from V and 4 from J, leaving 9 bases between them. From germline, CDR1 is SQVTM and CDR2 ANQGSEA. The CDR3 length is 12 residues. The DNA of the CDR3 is TGCAGCGTTGACCGGGGGGTCTATGGCTACACCTTC. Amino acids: CSVDRGVYGYTF.

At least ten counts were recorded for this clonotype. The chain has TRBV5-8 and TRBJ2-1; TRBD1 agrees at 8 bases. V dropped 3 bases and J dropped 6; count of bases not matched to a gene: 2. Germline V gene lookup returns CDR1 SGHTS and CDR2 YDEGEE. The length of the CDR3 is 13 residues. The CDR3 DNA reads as TGTGCCAGCAGCTGGACAGGGATCAATGAGCAGTTCTTC. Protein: CASSWTGINEQFF. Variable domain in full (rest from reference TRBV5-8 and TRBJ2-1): EAGVTQSPTHLIKTRGQQATLRCSPISGHTSVYWYQQALGLGLQFLLWYDEGEERNRGNFPPRFSGRQFPNYSSELNVNALELEDSALYLCASSWTGINEQFFGPGTRLTVL.

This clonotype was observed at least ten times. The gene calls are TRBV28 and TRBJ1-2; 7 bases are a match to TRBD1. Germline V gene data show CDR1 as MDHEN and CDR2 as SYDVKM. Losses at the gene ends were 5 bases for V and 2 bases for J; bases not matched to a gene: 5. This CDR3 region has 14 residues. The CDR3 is CASSTGTANYGYTF. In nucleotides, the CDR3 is TGTGCCAGCAGTACCGGGACAGCAAACTATGGCTACACCTTC.

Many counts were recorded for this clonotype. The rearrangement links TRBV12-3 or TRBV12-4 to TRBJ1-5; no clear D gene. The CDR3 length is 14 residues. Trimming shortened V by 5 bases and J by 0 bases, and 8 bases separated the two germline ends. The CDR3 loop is CASSPRYSNQPQHF. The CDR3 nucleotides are TGTGCCAGCAGTCCCCGATATAGCAATCAGCCCCAGCATTTT.

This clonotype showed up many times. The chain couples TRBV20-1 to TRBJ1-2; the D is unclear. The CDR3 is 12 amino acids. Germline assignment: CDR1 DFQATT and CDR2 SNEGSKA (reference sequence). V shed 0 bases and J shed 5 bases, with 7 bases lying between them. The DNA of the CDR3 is TGCAGTGCTAGAGATTCACATTATGGCTACACCTTC. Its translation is CSARDSHYGYTF.

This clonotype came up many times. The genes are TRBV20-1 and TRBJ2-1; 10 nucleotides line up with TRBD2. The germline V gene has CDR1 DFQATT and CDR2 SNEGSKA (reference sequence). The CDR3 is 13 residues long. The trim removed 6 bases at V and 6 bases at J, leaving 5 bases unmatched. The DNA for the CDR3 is TGCAGTGCAACTAGCGGGGCCCCCAATGAGCAGTTCTTC. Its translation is CSATSGAPNEQFF.

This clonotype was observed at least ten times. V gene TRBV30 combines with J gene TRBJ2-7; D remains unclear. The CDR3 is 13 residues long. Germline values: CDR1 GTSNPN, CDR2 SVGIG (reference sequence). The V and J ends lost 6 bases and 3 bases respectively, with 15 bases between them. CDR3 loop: CACFGLNFYEQYF. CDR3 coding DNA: TGTGCCTGTTTCGGTCTTAACTTCTACGAGCAGTACTTC.

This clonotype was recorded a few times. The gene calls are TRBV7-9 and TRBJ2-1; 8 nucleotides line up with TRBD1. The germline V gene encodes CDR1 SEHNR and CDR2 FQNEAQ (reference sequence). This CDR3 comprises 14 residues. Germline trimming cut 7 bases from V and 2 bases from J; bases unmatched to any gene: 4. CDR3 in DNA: TGTGCCAGCATGAGGACAGGGCCCTACAATGAGCAGTTCTTC. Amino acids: CASMRTGPYNEQFF.